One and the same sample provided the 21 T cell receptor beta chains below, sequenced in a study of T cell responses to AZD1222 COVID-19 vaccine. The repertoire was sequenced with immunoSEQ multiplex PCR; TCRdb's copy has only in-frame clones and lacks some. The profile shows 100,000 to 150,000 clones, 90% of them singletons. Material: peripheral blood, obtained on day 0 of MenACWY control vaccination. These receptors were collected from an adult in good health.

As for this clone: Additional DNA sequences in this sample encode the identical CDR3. Here the CDR3 DNA reads TGTGCCAGCAGCTTTGGCACAGATACGCAGTATTTT. Encoded protein: CASSFGTDTQYF. The chain carries TRBV5-4 and TRBJ2-3; D uncertain. This CDR3 has 12 amino acids. V was shortened by 2 bases and J by 1 base, with 2 bases between the two germline ends. Germline V gene lookup returns CDR1 SGHNT and CDR2 YYREEE (reference sequence).

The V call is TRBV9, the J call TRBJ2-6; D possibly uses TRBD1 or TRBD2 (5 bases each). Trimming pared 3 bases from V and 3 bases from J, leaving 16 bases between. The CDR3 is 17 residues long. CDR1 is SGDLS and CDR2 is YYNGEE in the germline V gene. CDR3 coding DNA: TGTGCCAGCAGCGGAGAACGCCGGGGACGTGGGGCCAACGTCCTGACTTTC. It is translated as CASSGERRGRGANVLTF.

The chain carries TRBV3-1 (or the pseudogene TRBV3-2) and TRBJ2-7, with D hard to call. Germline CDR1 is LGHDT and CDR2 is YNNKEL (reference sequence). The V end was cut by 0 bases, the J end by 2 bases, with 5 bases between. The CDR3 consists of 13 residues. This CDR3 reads CASSQEDPYEQYV. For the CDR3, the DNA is TGTGCCAGCAGCCAAGAAGACCCCTACGAGCAGTACGTC.

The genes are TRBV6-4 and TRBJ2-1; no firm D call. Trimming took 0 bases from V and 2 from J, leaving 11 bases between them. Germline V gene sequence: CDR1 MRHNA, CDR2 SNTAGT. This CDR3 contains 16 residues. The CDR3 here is CASSDSIVTPYNEQFF. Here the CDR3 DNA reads TGTGCCAGCAGTGACTCGATCGTGACTCCCTACAATGAGCAGTTCTTC.

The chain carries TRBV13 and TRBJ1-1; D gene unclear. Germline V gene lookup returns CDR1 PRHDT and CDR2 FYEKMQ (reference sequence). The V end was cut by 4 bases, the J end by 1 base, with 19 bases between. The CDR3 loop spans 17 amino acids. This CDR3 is CASSSQREGGPNTEAFF. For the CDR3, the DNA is TGTGCCAGCAGCTCCCAGCGGGAGGGTGGGCCGAACACTGAAGCTTTCTTT.

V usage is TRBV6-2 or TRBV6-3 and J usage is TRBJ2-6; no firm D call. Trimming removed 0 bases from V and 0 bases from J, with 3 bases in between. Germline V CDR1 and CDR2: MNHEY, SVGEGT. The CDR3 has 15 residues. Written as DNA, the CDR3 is TGTGCCAGCAGTTACTCCCTCTCTGGGGCCAACGTCCTGACTTTC. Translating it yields CASSYSLSGANVLTF.

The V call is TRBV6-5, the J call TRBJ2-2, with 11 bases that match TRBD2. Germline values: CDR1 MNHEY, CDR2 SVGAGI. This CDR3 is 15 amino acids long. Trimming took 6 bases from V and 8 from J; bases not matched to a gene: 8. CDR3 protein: CASSSQLAGVGELFF. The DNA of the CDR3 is TGTGCCAGCAGCTCCCAACTAGCGGGAGTTGGGGAGCTGTTTTTT.

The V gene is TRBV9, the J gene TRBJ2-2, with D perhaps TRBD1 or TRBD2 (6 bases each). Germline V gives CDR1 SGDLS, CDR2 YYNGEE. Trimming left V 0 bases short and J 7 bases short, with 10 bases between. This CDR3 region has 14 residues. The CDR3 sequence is CASSVEGGSGELFF. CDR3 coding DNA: TGTGCCAGCAGCGTAGAGGGGGGCAGCGGGGAGCTGTTTTTT. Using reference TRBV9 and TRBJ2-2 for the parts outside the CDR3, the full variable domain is DSGVTQTPKHLITATGQRVTLRCSPRSGDLSVYWYQQSLDQGLQFLIQYYNGEERAKGNILERFSAQQFPDLHSELNLSSLELGDSALYFCASSVEGGSGELFFGEGSRLTVL.

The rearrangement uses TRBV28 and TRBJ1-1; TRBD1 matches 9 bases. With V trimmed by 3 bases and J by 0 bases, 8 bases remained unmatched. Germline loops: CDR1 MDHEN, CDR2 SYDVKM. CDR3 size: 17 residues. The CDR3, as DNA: TGTGCCAGCAGTTTCGGGGTCACAGGGGGCTTGAACACTGAAGCTTTCTTT. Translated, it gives CASSFGVTGGLNTEAFF.

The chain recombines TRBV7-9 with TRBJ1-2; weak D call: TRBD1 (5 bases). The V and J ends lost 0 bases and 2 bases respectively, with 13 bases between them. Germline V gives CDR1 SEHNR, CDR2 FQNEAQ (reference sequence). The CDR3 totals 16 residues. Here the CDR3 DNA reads TGTGCCAGCAGCTTAGCCGGGCAGGGAGTCAACTATGGCTACACCTTC. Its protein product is CASSLAGQGVNYGYTF.

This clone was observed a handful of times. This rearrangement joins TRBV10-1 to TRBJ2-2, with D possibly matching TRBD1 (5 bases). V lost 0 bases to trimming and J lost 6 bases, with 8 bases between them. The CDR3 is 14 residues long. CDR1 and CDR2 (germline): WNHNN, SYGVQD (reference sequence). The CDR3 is CASSESTAPGELFF. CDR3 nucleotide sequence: TGCGCCAGCAGTGAGTCGACAGCTCCCGGGGAGCTGTTTTTT.

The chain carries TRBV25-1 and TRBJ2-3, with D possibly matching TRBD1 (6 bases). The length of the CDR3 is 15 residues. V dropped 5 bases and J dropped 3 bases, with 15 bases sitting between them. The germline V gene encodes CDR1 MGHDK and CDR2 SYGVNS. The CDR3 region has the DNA TGTGCCAGCAGTCTCCAGGGGAAGGGAACAGATACGCAGTATTTT. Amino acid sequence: CASSLQGKGTDTQYF.

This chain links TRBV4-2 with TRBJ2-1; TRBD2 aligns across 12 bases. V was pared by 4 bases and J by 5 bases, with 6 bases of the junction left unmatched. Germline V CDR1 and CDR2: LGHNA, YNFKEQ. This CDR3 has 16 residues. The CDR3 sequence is CASSPSGRERDNEQFF. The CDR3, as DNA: TGTGCCAGCAGCCCTAGCGGGAGGGAGAGGGACAATGAGCAGTTCTTC.

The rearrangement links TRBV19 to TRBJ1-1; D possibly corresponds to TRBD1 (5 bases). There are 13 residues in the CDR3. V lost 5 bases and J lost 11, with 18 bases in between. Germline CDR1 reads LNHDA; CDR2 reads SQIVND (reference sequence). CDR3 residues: CASSDQGKTNAFF. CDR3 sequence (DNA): TGTGCCAGTAGTGACCAGGGTAAGACTAACGCTTTCTTT.

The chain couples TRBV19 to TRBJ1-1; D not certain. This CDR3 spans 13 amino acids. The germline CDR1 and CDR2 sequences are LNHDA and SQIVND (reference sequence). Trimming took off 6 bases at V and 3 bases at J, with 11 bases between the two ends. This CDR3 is CASSIWTDTEAFF. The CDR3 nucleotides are TGTGCCAGTAGCATCTGGACCGACACTGAAGCTTTCTTT.

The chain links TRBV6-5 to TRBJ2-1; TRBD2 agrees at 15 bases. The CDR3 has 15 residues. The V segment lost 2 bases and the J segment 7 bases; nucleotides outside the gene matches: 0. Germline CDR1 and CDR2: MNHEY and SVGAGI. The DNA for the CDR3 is TGTGCCAGCAGTTACGGACTAGCGGGGGGGAATGAGCAGTTCTTC. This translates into CASSYGLAGGNEQFF.

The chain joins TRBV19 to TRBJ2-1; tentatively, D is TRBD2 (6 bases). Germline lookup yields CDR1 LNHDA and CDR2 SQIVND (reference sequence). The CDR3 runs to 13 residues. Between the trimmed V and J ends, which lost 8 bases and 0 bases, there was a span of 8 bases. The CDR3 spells CASRRGSYNEQFF. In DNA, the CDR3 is TGTGCCAGTCGGAGGGGCTCCTACAATGAGCAGTTCTTC.

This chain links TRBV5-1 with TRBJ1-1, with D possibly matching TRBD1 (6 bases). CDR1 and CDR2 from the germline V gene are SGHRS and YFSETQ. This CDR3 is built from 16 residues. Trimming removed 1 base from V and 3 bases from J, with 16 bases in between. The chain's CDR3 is CASSLSVGEGDTEAFF. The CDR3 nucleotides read TGCGCCAGCAGCTTGTCGGTGGGGGAGGGGGACACTGAAGCTTTCTTT.

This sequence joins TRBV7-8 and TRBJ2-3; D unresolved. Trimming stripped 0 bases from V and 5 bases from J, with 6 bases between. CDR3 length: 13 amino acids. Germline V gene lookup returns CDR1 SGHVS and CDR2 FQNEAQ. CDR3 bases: TGTGCCAGCAGCTTAGCTTGGGAAGATACGCAGTATTTT. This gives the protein CASSLAWEDTQYF.

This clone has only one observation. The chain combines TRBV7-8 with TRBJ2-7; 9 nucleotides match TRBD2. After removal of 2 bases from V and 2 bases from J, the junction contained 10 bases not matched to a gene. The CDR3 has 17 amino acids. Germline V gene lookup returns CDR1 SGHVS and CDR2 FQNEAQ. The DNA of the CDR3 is TGTGCCAGCAGCTTATTCGGGGCGGGGGGGCCGGCCTACGAGCAGTACGTC. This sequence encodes CASSLFGAGGPAYEQYV.

The CDR3 sequence: CASSNRDRGNTEAFF. The DNA for the CDR3 is TGTGCCAGCAGCAACCGGGACAGGGGGAACACTGAAGCTTTCTTT. V usage is TRBV5-4 and J usage is TRBJ1-1; 10 bases agree with TRBD1. In germline, CDR1 is SGHNT, CDR2 YYREEE (reference sequence). After removal of 4 bases from V and 1 base from J, the junction contained 4 bases not matched to a gene. This CDR3 has 15 residues.